This TCR beta chain comes out of a study of blood T cell repertoires in COVID-19. Study-wide background: Specimens from acute and convalescent COVID-19 originated in the United States, Italy and Spain. Sources were T cells, B-cell-depleted T cells, or PBMCs; the material itself was cDNA or gDNA.

In the study's own analysis: Reference gene primer amplification yielded estimated nucleated cell counts. TCRdb keeps only in-frame clones here, not all; method: immunoSEQ multiplex PCR. V, J and clone size are taken as reported in that table, and D and trimming were inferred from the DNA itself. The data hold some 110,000 clones, with 70% to 90% observed a single time. Sample: peripheral blood. This receptor was identified in a man in his forties or fifties with acute or convalescent COVID-19.

The CDR3 nucleotides are TGTGCCAGCAGCTTGCGAGGCACCAATGAGCAGTTCTTC. Its protein product is CASSLRGTNEQFF. This chain joins TRBV3-1 (or the pseudogene TRBV3-2) and TRBJ2-1; the D is unclear. CDR1 is LGHDT, CDR2 YNNKEL, per germline (reference sequence). V shed 5 bases and J shed 6 bases, with 11 bases lying between them. This CDR3 region has 13 residues.